This T cell receptor (beta chain) emerged from a study of shared clonotypes between healthy human individuals. Study as a whole: For every donor, three CD4 naive, three CD4 memory, two CD8 naive and one CD8 memory plates were used.

The assay was run at deep level. TCRdb's table, derived via immunoSEQ multiplex PCR, lists solely in-frame clones and lacks some. The repertoire holds about 2.2 million clones, with approximately 94% as singletons. The naive CD8 fraction comprised CD45RO-negative cells positively selected for CCR7 and excluded terminally differentiated effector memory CD45RA+ cells. Nashville, Tennessee was home to all donors, each a Caucasian adult. The CDR3 consists of 17 residues. The ends were cut back, 0 bases at V and 5 bases at J, with 16 bases in the middle. Germline loops: CDR1 LNHDA, CDR2 SQIVND (reference sequence).

This chain connects TRBV19 to TRBJ1-4; D gene ambiguous. Sequencing was done on a sample of naive CD8+ T cells from PBMCs. The clonotype was recovered from a man younger than 30 in good health. Some clones in this sample may be carry-over from other donors' samples. The CDR3 DNA reads TGTGCCAGTAGTATAGATCTGTCCCCGGGAGAAAATGAAAAACTGTTTTTT. Translated: CASSIDLSPGENEKLFF.